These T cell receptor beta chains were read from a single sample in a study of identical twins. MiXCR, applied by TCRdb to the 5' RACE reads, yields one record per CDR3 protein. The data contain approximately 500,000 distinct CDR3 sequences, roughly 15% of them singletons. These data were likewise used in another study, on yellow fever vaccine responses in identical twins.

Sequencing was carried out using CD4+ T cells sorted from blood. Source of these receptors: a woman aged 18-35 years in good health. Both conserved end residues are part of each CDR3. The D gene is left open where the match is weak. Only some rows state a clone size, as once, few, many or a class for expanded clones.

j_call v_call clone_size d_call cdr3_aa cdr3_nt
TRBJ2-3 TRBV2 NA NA CASSEKASTDTQYF TGTGCCAGCAGTGAAAAAGCTAGCACAGATACGCAGTATTTT
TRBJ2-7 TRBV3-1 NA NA CASSQDLSAGGYEQYF TGTGCCAGCAGCCAAGATCTGTCGGCTGGGGGCTACGAGCAGTACTTC
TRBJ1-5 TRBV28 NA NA CASSWVEESNQPQHF TGTGCCAGCAGTTGGGTTGAGGAGAGCAATCAGCCCCAGCATTTT
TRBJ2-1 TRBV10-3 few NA CAISQRDNEQFF TGTGCCATCAGTCAGCGGGACAATGAGCAGTTCTTC
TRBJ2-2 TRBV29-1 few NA CSVESRANTGELFF TGCAGCGTTGAATCTCGGGCGAACACCGGGGAGCTGTTTTTT
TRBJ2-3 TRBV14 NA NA CASSQVESPLPDTQYF TGTGCCAGCAGCCAAGTAGAGTCTCCCCTCCCAGATACGCAGTATTTT
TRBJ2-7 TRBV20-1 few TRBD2 CSASKWRERIYEQYF TGCAGTGCCTCTAAATGGCGGGAGAGGATCTACGAGCAGTACTTC
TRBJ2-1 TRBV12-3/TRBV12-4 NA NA CASSFGVGNEQFF TGTGCCAGCAGTTTCGGGGTCGGTAATGAGCAGTTCTTC
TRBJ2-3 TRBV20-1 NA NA CSARSRWSSGDTDTQYF TGCAGTGCTAGATCCAGGTGGAGTAGCGGAGACACAGATACGCAGTATTTT
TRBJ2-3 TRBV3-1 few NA CASSPTLRPRGTDTQYF TGTGCCAGCAGCCCCACTCTCCGGCCGAGGGGCACAGATACGCAGTATTTT
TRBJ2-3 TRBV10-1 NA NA CASRAGLGTDTQYF TGCGCCAGCCGGGCAGGGTTGGGCACAGATACGCAGTATTTT